These T cell receptor beta chains were read from a single sample in a study of blood T cell repertoires in COVID-19. Sequencing used immunoSEQ multiplex PCR; TCRdb keeps in-frame clones, though not all of them. The repertoire holds under 250,000 clones, with around four fifths as singletons. Sequencing input: peripheral blood. The receptors stem from a middle-aged man with active or convalescent COVID-19. The CDR3 runs from the conserved cysteine through the conserved F or W. The order of the fields is clone size, V gene, J gene, D gene, CDR3 DNA, CDR3 protein. D genes are given only for firm matches. Clone size is shown for a subset of rows, as once, few, many or a class of expanded clone.

.	TRBV2	TRBJ2-1	.	TGTGCCAGCAGTGAAGCGCACACAGCCGAGCAGTTCTTC	CASSEAHTAEQFF
.	TRBV19	TRBJ1-1	.	TGTGCCAGTAGTGCCTCGGGGATTGTTACTTTCTTT	CASSASGIVTFF
.	TRBV3-1/TRBV3-2	TRBJ2-2	.	TGTGCCAGCAGCCAGTCAAGAGGCGCCGGGGAGCTGTTTTTT	CASSQSRGAGELFF
.	TRBV6-1	TRBJ1-1	.	TGTGCCAGCAGTGAACGGTCGGTCCGAAACACTGAAGCTTTCTTT	CASSERSVRNTEAFF
.	TRBV27	TRBJ2-4	.	TGTGCCAGCAGCCCCGCCGGGACCAAAAACATTCAGTACTTC	CASSPAGTKNIQYF
once	TRBV4-1	TRBJ2-1	TRBD2	TGCGCCAGCAGCCAAGATCTATTGAGCGGGAGAGTGCCCGATGAGCAGTTCTTC	CASSQDLLSGRVPDEQFF
.	TRBV10-3	TRBJ2-2	.	TGTGCCATCAGGGGGACTCTAGATCGTAACGGGGAGCTGTTTTTT	CAIRGTLDRNGELFF
.	TRBV3-1/TRBV3-2	TRBJ2-2	TRBD1	TGTGCCAGCAGCCAAGACGGCAGGGGGCTCACCGGGGAGCTGTTTTTT	CASSQDGRGLTGELFF
once	TRBV11-3	TRBJ1-6	.	TGTGCCAGCAGCTCCCCGGGGTACGATTCACCCCTCCACTTT	CASSSPGYDSPLHF
.	TRBV6-6	TRBJ1-4	.	TGTGCCAGCAGCCCAGTCCGGGGGGAAAAACTGTTTTTT	CASSPVRGEKLFF
few	TRBV5-6	TRBJ1-1	TRBD1	TGTGCCAGCAGCTTCGACCCCCGGACAGGGCAGACTGAAGCTTTCTTT	CASSFDPRTGQTEAFF
.	TRBV7-2	TRBJ2-5	TRBD2	TGTGCCAGCAGCTCCGCGGCGAATCTTCGGGGGGAAGAGACCCAGTACTTC	CASSSAANLRGEETQYF
.	TRBV27	TRBJ1-2	.	TGTGCCAGCAGTTTAAATTTTCTGGACAGCATAAACTATGGCTACACCTTC	CASSLNFLDSINYGYTF
.	TRBV7-2	TRBJ1-5	.	TGTGCCAGCAGCCCAGTCGGGGGGGGACAGCCCCAGCATTTT	CASSPVGGGQPQHF
.	TRBV5-1	TRBJ2-2	.	TGCGCCAGCAGCTTGGGCAGTTCGAACACCGGGGAGCTGTTTTTT	CASSLGSSNTGELFF
.	TRBV6-5	TRBJ1-6	.	TGTGCCAGCAGTCCCCAGGAAACCTATAATTCACCCCTCCACTTT	CASSPQETYNSPLHF
.	TRBV5-1	TRBJ1-1	.	TGCGCCAGCAGCTTGGATGGGACGGGGGTCACTGAAGCTTTCTTT	CASSLDGTGVTEAFF
.	TRBV30	TRBJ1-3	.	TGTGCCTGCCAGGGCAAGGGGTTCGCTGGAAACACCATATATTTT	CACQGKGFAGNTIYF
.	TRBV7-6	TRBJ1-1	.	TGTGCCAGCAGCCTGGGAGAGGGAGGCATGAACACTGAAGCTTTCTTT	CASSLGEGGMNTEAFF
few	TRBV6-5	TRBJ1-6	.	TGTGCCAGCAGGCATTTCGAGGGAAATTCACCCCTCCACTTT	CASRHFEGNSPLHF
.	TRBV27	TRBJ2-2	TRBD1	TGTGCCAGCAGTCCGCAGACAGGGGGCCCCGGGGAGCTGTTTTTT	CASSPQTGGPGELFF
once	TRBV7-8	TRBJ2-1	TRBD2	TGTGCCAGCAGCTTAGTTAATAGCGGGGGGGGTGACAATGAGCAGTTCTTC	CASSLVNSGGGDNEQFF
.	TRBV7-2	TRBJ2-3	TRBD2	TGTGCCAGCAAACTCATAGCGGGGGGAACGCAGTATTTT	CASKLIAGGTQYF
few	TRBV2	TRBJ1-1	.	TGTGCCAGCAGTGAAAGACAGTCCGTGGGAGCTTTCTTT	CASSERQSVGAFF
.	TRBV7-2	TRBJ2-1	TRBD2	TGTGCCAGCAGCTTAGCGGTTAGCGGGGGGGCAAATGAGCAGTTCTTC	CASSLAVSGGANEQFF
once	TRBV30	TRBJ1-4	.	TGTGCCTGGAGGAGGGCAGTGGGCGAGTGGGGTGAAAAACTGTTTTTT	CAWRRAVGEWGEKLFF
.	TRBV29-1	TRBJ2-7	.	TGCAGCGTTGAACCGCCGACAGGTATCAACGAGCAGTACTTC	CSVEPPTGINEQYF
.	TRBV18	TRBJ2-1	.	TGTGCCAGCTTCCTTAATGAGCAGTTCTTC	CASFLNEQFF
.	TRBV6-2/TRBV6-3	TRBJ2-3	TRBD2	TGTGCCAGCAGTTACTGGGGCGCGGGAGGCTCAGATACGCAGTATTTT	CASSYWGAGGSDTQYF
.	TRBV6-5	TRBJ1-1	.	TGTGCCAGCAGCGCGAGTTCGAACACTGAAGCTTTCTTT	CASSASSNTEAFF
.	TRBV7-3	TRBJ2-2	.	TGTGCCAGCAGCGTAGGGGTAAACACCGGGGAGCTGTTTTTT	CASSVGVNTGELFF
.	TRBV19	TRBJ1-2	TRBD1	TGTGCCAGTAGTATTCAAAACCGACAGGGCTGGGATGGCTACACCTTC	CASSIQNRQGWDGYTF
.	TRBV6-5	TRBJ1-2	.	TGTGCCAGCAGTTACCAGGGGTCGGGTGGCTACACCTTC	CASSYQGSGGYTF
once	TRBV4-2	TRBJ2-7	.	TGTGCCAGCAGCCAAGGCGATCGGGGGCAGTACTTC	CASSQGDRGQYF
.	TRBV3-1/TRBV3-2	TRBJ2-3	TRBD2	TGTGCCAGCAGCCAAGACGTTAGCGGGACCACAGATACGCAGTATTTT	CASSQDVSGTTDTQYF
.	TRBV5-1	TRBJ1-1	.	TGCGCCAGCAGCTTGAAGGGGGTCGGCACTGAAGCTTTCTTT	CASSLKGVGTEAFF
once	TRBV3-1/TRBV3-2	TRBJ1-2	TRBD1	TGTGCCAGCAGCTCCCAGGACAGGGCTGCCTATGGCTACACCTTC	CASSSQDRAAYGYTF
.	TRBV2	TRBJ1-5	.	TGTGCCAGCAGTGAACCGGGGTCCACACACAATCAGCCCCAGCATTTT	CASSEPGSTHNQPQHF
once	TRBV24-1	TRBJ2-5	TRBD2	TGTGCCACCAGTGATCCCGGGGGACTAGCAGCAGAGACCCAGTACTTC	CATSDPGGLAAETQYF
.	TRBV24-1	TRBJ1-3	.	TGTGCCACCAGCGAAACAGGGTCTGGAAACACCATATATTTT	CATSETGSGNTIYF
.	TRBV10-3	TRBJ1-1	TRBD1	TGTGCCACCCTCCATCCGACAGGGGGAAAGGACACTGAAGCTTTCTTT	CATLHPTGGKDTEAFF
.	TRBV30	TRBJ1-5	TRBD1	TGTGCCTGGAGCCCGGGACAGGGAGGCAATCAGCCCCAGCATTTT	CAWSPGQGGNQPQHF
.	TRBV24-1	TRBJ2-2	.	TGTGCCACCAGTGATTTGGGCGGGACGGGCACCGGGGAGCTGTTTTTT	CATSDLGGTGTGELFF
.	TRBV4-2	TRBJ1-3	TRBD1	TGTGCCAGCAGCCCCGTTACAACAGGGGAGCTAAACACCATATATTTT	CASSPVTTGELNTIYF
.	TRBV24-1	TRBJ1-5	.	TGTGCCACCAGTGATGGCGGACTCCATCAGCCCCAGCATTTT	CATSDGGLHQPQHF
.	TRBV4-2	TRBJ1-2	TRBD1	TGTGCCAGCAGCCAAGATGAGGGGACAGGGCGTAACTATGGCTACACCTTC	CASSQDEGTGRNYGYTF
few	TRBV9	TRBJ2-7	.	TGTGCCAGCAGCGTAGAGCGGGTCTCCTACGAGCAGTACTTC	CASSVERVSYEQYF
.	TRBV25-1	TRBJ1-2	.	TGTGCCAGCAGTGTAGGGGGAATTGGCTACACCTTC	CASSVGGIGYTF
.	TRBV20-1	TRBJ1-5	TRBD1	TGCAGTGCTAGTACGGGGGGACAGGCCCTCCTAGGCAATCAGCCCCAGCATTTT	CSASTGGQALLGNQPQHF
few	TRBV12-3/TRBV12-4	TRBJ2-7	.	TGTGCCAGCAGAGAGTGGGGCTCCCACGAGCAGTACTTC	CASREWGSHEQYF
.	TRBV10-2	TRBJ1-1	.	TGCGCCAGCAGAAGGCAGGGATCGTTGAACACTGAAGCTTTCTTT	CASRRQGSLNTEAFF
.	TRBV3-1/TRBV3-2	TRBJ2-5	TRBD2	TGTGCCAGCAGCCCTCGGACTAGCGGGAGAATGTCGGAGACCCAGTACTTC	CASSPRTSGRMSETQYF
.	TRBV7-8	TRBJ2-3	TRBD2	TGTGCCAGCAGATATAGCGGGGGAGATACAGATACGCAGTATTTT	CASRYSGGDTDTQYF
.	TRBV6-5	TRBJ1-2	TRBD1	TGTGCCAGCAGTCGGGACAGGGTTATGGGCTACACCTTC	CASSRDRVMGYTF
.	TRBV6-5	TRBJ1-1	.	TGTGCCAGCCTAAGATCGGGGGGCCGGAGCACTGAAGCTTTCTTT	CASLRSGGRSTEAFF